The 5 T cell receptor beta chains in this list originate from one sample, sequenced in a study of technical replicates of blood from a few donors. The data were produced by immunoSEQ multiplex PCR, yet TCRdb's version contains in-frame clones alone and is incomplete. The table lists 13,000 to 15,000 clones, 80% of them singletons. Sequences were obtained from PBMCs. The origin of the receptors is a human donor in good health.

The chain is built from TRBV5-1 and TRBJ2-5; 8 nucleotides align to TRBD2. Germline loops: CDR1 SGHRS, CDR2 YFSETQ. With 0 bases clipped from V and 2 bases from J, the junction kept 6 bases outside the gene matches. This CDR3 has 16 amino acids. DNA of the CDR3: TGCGCCAGCAGCTTGGCAGCTAGCGGGTTGCAAGAGACCCAGTACTTC. Translation gives CASSLAASGLQETQYF.

This chain links TRBV5-1 with TRBJ2-1; D might be TRBD1 (6 bases). CDR3 length: 13 residues. The V gene's germline CDR1 is SGHRS and CDR2 YFSETQ. V lost 4 bases to trimming and J lost 8 bases, with 13 bases between them. The CDR3 sequence: CASSQNRVDEQFF. CDR3 in DNA: TGCGCCAGCAGCCAGAACAGGGTCGATGAGCAGTTCTTC.

This clone was detected a few times. The chain employs TRBV6-5 and TRBJ1-1, with D possibly TRBD1 on 5 matching bases. CDR1 and CDR2 from the germline V gene are MNHEY and SVGAGI. V was pared by 7 bases and J by 1 base, with 10 bases between. This CDR3 comprises 13 residues. The CDR3 sequence: CASKLDRNTEAFF. The DNA of the CDR3 is TGTGCCAGCAAGCTCGACAGGAACACTGAAGCTTTCTTT.

The chain employs TRBV7-8 and TRBJ2-1; D gene ambiguous. The CDR3 totals 11 residues. Looked up from germline, CDR1 is SGHVS and CDR2 is FQNEAQ. Trimming removed 8 bases from V and 9 bases from J, with 11 bases in between. The DNA of the CDR3 is TGTGCCAGCCAAGAGACGGGTGAGCAGTTCTTC. Protein: CASQETGEQFF.

This clone was detected only a few times. The J gene is TRBJ1-2, the V gene TRBV10-3; D may be TRBD1 (5 bases). V lost 3 bases and J lost 2, with 7 bases in between. This CDR3 contains 13 residues. The germline gives CDR1 ENHRY, CDR2 SYGVKD. CDR3 region: CAISEQVNYGYTF. For the CDR3, the DNA is TGTGCCATCAGTGAACAGGTGAACTATGGCTACACCTTC.